This is a list of T cell receptor beta chains from one sample in a study of human T cells and chemical hapten exposure. TCRdb fed the RACE reads into MiXCR, producing one record per CDR3 protein. Among fewer than 85,000 distinct CDR3 sequences, approximately 8.1% were seen once, and the ten largest hold about 1.7%. Sequencing input: whole blood. Receptors were obtained from a female donor in good health. Some clones in this sample may be carry-over from other donors' samples. The CDR3 runs from the conserved cysteine through the conserved F or W. D genes are given only for firm matches. Rows may omit the clone size; those that give it use once, few, many or a size class.

TRBJ1-2 . TRBV20-1 . TGCAGTGCTAGAGAATGGGGGTGGAGATTGAATACCGACTATGGCTACACCTTC CSAREWGWRLNTDYGYTF
TRBJ1-1 medium-sized TRBV14 . TGTGCCAGCAGCCAAGTCTACAGACTGAACACTGAAGCTTTCTTT CASSQVYRLNTEAFF
TRBJ1-1 . TRBV2 TRBD1 TGTGCCAGCAGTGGACAGGGGCGAACTGAAGCTTTCTTT CASSGQGRTEAFF
TRBJ2-1 many TRBV27 . TGTGCCAGCAGGGACGGGTACAATGAGCAGTTCTTC CASRDGYNEQFF
TRBJ1-3 . TRBV5-6 . TGTGCCAGCAGCTTGGAGGGCAGCGCAAGATTCTGGCCTGGAAACACCATATATTTT CASSLEGSARFWPGNTIYF
TRBJ2-2 many TRBV12-3/TRBV12-4 TRBD1 TGTGCCAGCAGGGGACAGGGGCCCGGGGAGCTGTTTTTT CASRGQGPGELFF
TRBJ1-1 . TRBV6-2/TRBV6-3 . TGTGCCAGCAGTTACCCCCGGAACACTGAAGCTTTCTTT CASSYPRNTEAFF
TRBJ1-1 few TRBV6-1 TRBD1 TGTGCCAGCAGGGGGGACAGGGTTTGGGCGAACACTGAAGCTTTCTTT CASRGDRVWANTEAFF
TRBJ2-3 . TRBV5-6 . TGTGCCAGCAGCTTAAGAGGGACTGGCACAGATACGCAGTATTTT CASSLRGTGTDTQYF
TRBJ2-5 . TRBV20-1 TRBD2 TGCAGTGCTAGGGCTAGCGGGGGACCTGGAGAGACCCAGTACTTC CSARASGGPGETQYF
TRBJ2-1 . TRBV18 . TGTGCCAGCTCACCCTCGCCGTTTGAGGAGGGATTTTTGCTAGCAGAGAGTTCCTACAATGAGCAGTTCTTC CASSPSPFEEGFLLAESSYNEQFF
TRBJ2-3 . TRBV24-1 TRBD1 TGTGCCATCCAGGGGGTGAGCACAGATACGCAGTATTTT CAIQGVSTDTQYF
TRBJ1-3 . TRBV27 . TGTGCCAGCAGTTTACGGGGAGTCTCTGGAAACACCATATATTTT CASSLRGVSGNTIYF
TRBJ1-2 . TRBV29-1 . TGCAGCGGGAGTCAGGGAGACTATGGCTACACCTTC CSGSQGDYGYTF
TRBJ2-5 . TRBV12-3/TRBV12-4 . TGTGCCAGCAGTTTGACGGAGACCCAGTACTTC CASSLTETQYF
TRBJ1-2 . TRBV12-3/TRBV12-4 . TGTGCCAGCAGTCCCCGGACAGTTATATACTATGGCTACACCTTC CASSPRTVIYYGYTF
TRBJ2-3 many TRBV20-1 . TGCAGTGCTAGGGCTTTTAGGGATACGCAGTATTTT CSARAFRDTQYF
TRBJ2-3 many TRBV6-6 . TGTGCCAGCAGTTACGCCGGGAACACAGATACGCAGTATTTT CASSYAGNTDTQYF
TRBJ1-1 many TRBV4-1 . TGCGCCAGCAGCCAAGATCAGGCCACTGAAGCTTTCTTT CASSQDQATEAFF
TRBJ1-5 many TRBV2 TRBD1 TGTGCCAGCAGTCCGGACAGGGGGAGGAATCAGCCCCAGCATTTT CASSPDRGRNQPQHF
TRBJ1-5 few TRBV5-1 TRBD1 TGCGCCAGCAGCTTGGAAGGGACAGAACAGCCCCAGCATTTT CASSLEGTEQPQHF
TRBJ2-6 . TRBV7-9 . TGTGCCAGCAGCCCCCGCGGGGCTGGGGCCAACGTCCTGACTTTC CASSPRGAGANVLTF
TRBJ1-1 many TRBV18 . TGTGCCAGCTCACCACCGGGGGTTCCGCGTGCTTTCTTT CASSPPGVPRAFF
TRBJ1-2 few TRBV3-1 . TGTGCCAGCAGCCAGGTACATGGCTACACCTTC CASSQVHGYTF
TRBJ1-4 . TRBV7-9 . TGTGCCAGCAGCTCCGGGACTAGGTATGAAAAACTGTTTTTT CASSSGTRYEKLFF
TRBJ2-5 many TRBV20-1 . TGCAGTGCTAGAGATAGCGGCCAAGAGACCCAGTACTTC CSARDSGQETQYF
TRBJ2-3 many TRBV10-3 . TGTGCCTCATCAAGGGGGATGACAGATACGCAGTATTTT CASSRGMTDTQYF
TRBJ1-1 . TRBV30 . TGTGCCTGGAGTCGCCAAGGCGTGACAAGGGAAATATTCACTGAAGCTTTCTTT CAWSRQGVTREIFTEAFF
TRBJ1-5 many TRBV20-1 . TGCAGTGCTATTTCAGGGGATAATTGGGATCAGCCCCAGCATTTT CSAISGDNWDQPQHF
TRBJ1-1 . TRBV5-4 TRBD1 TGTGCCAGCAGCCCAAGGACAGGCACTGAAGCTTTCTTT CASSPRTGTEAFF
TRBJ2-1 few TRBV19 TRBD1 TGTGCCAGTGTTGAGGGACAGGGCTCTGATGAGCAGTTCTTC CASVEGQGSDEQFF
TRBJ2-7 . TRBV2 . TGTGCCAGCAGTGGACAGCGCTACGAGCAGTACTTC CASSGQRYEQYF
TRBJ1-2 few TRBV5-6 . TGTGCCAGCAGCCTAGGCACAGGGACACGCTATGGCTACACCTTC CASSLGTGTRYGYTF
TRBJ1-3 few TRBV18 . TGTGCCAGCTCACCAATGGCGACGGAAAACAGAAACACCATATATTTT CASSPMATENRNTIYF
TRBJ1-6 few TRBV15 . TGTGCCACCAGCAGAGACCTGCCGGGCAGGGTGGGTTCACCCCTCCACTTT CATSRDLPGRVGSPLHF
TRBJ1-1 . TRBV5-1 . TGCGCCAGCAGCTTGGCCGTATGGAACACTGAAGCTTTCTTT CASSLAVWNTEAFF
TRBJ2-6 many TRBV4-1 TRBD1 TGCGCCAGCAGACAAACAGGGGGTCGGGGCTCTGGGGCCAACGTCCTGACTTTC CASRQTGGRGSGANVLTF
TRBJ2-3 . TRBV7-2 TRBD2 TGTGCCAGCAGCTTAGAACTAGCGGGGAGAGATACGCAGTATTTT CASSLELAGRDTQYF
TRBJ1-1 many TRBV2 . TGTGCCAGCAGTGAAGTCTTGACAGGGAACACTGAAGCTTTCTTT CASSEVLTGNTEAFF
TRBJ1-6 . TRBV12-3/TRBV12-4 . TGTGCCAGCAGTTTCGCTTTCTTAGGGGGTTCAGGTTGGAATTCACCCCTCCACTTT CASSFAFLGGSGWNSPLHF
TRBJ1-2 . TRBV9 . TGTGCCAGCAGCTCCGGCCGGACAGCATATGGCTACACCTTC CASSSGRTAYGYTF
TRBJ1-2 many TRBV29-1 . TGCAGCGTTGAAGACTCTGTGGGGGACGGCTATGGCTACACCTTC CSVEDSVGDGYGYTF
TRBJ1-5 many TRBV29-1 . TGCAGCCCCGAGGAGGAGATAAGCAATCAGCCCCAGCATTTT CSPEEEISNQPQHF
TRBJ2-4 . TRBV7-2 . TGTGCCAACAGTCCCGAAGGGGGGAACATTCAGTACTTC CANSPEGGNIQYF
TRBJ1-2 few TRBV2 . TGTGCCAGCAGACCTGCAGCTAACTATGGCTACACCTTC CASRPAANYGYTF
TRBJ2-3 many TRBV6-5 TRBD2 TGTGCCAGCAGACGAAGCGGGGGGGACACAGATACGCAGTATTTT CASRRSGGDTDTQYF
TRBJ2-4 . TRBV7-6 TRBD2 TGTGCCAGCAACCATAGCGGGGGTAAAAACATTCAGTACTTC CASNHSGGKNIQYF
TRBJ2-7 medium-sized TRBV12-3/TRBV12-4 . TGTGCCAGCAGTTTACCGAACTCCTACGAGCAGTACTTC CASSLPNSYEQYF
TRBJ2-5 many TRBV20-1 TRBD2 TGCAGTGCTAGAAAACTAGCGGAATACCAAGAGACCCAGTACTTC CSARKLAEYQETQYF
TRBJ1-6 . TRBV27 . TGTGCCAGCAGTATCACTACAGGGACCTATAATTCACCCCTCCACTTT CASSITTGTYNSPLHF
TRBJ2-3 few TRBV5-8 . TGTGCCAGCAGCTTGCAGGGGACTAGCACAGATACGCAGTATTTT CASSLQGTSTDTQYF
TRBJ2-3 . TRBV6-6 . TGTGCCAGCAGTTCGGCTGCCGCGGATACGCAGTATTTT CASSSAAADTQYF